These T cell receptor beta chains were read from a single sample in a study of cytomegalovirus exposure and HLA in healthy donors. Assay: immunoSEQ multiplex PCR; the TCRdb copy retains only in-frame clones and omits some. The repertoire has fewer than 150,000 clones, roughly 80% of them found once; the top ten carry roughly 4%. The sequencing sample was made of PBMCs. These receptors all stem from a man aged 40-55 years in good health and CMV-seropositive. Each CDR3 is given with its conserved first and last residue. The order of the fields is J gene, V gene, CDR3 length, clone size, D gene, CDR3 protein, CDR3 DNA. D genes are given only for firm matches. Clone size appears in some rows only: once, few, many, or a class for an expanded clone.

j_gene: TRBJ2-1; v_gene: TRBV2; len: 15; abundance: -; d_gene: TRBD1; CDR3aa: CASRDSPWVKDEQFF; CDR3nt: TGTGCCAGTAGGGACAGCCCCTGGGTGAAGGATGAGCAGTTCTTC
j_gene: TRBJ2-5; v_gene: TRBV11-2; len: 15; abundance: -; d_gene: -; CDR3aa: CASSPTPGMRETQYF; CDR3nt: TGTGCCAGCAGCCCCACCCCAGGGATGCGAGAGACCCAGTACTTC
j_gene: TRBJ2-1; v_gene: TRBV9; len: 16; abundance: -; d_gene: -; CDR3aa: CASSVGGRLGYNEQFF; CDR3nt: TGTGCCAGCAGCGTAGGCGGTAGGCTGGGTTACAATGAGCAGTTCTTC
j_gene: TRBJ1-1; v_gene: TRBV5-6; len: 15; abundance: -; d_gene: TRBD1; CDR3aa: CASSTQGWVNTEAFF; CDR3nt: TGTGCCAGCAGCACACAGGGGTGGGTGAACACTGAAGCTTTCTTT
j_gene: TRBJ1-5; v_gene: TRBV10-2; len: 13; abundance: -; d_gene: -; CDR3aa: CASSVPGNQPQHF; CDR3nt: TGCGCCAGCAGTGTGCCAGGCAATCAGCCCCAGCATTTT
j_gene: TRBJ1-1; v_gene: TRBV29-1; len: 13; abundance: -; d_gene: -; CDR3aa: CSVERDKGTEAFF; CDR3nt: TGCAGCGTTGAAAGAGACAAAGGAACTGAAGCTTTCTTT
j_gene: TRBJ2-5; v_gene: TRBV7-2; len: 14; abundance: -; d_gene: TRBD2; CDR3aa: CASSQTSRQETQYF; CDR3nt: TGTGCCAGCAGCCAGACTAGCAGACAAGAGACCCAGTACTTC
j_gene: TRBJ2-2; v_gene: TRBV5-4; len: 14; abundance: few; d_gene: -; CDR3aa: CASSPTANTGELFF; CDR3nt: TGTGCCAGCAGTCCGACAGCGAACACCGGGGAGCTGTTTTTT
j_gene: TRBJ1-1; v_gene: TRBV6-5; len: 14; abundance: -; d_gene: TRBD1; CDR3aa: CASTQQGIYTEAFF; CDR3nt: TGTGCCAGCACCCAACAGGGGATTTACACTGAAGCTTTCTTT
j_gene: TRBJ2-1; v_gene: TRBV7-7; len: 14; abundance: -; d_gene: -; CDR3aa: CASSPSESYNEQFF; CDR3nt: TGTGCTAGCAGCCCTAGCGAGTCCTACAATGAGCAGTTCTTC
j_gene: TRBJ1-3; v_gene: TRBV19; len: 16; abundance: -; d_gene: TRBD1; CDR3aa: CASSIGDSHSGNTIYF; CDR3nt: TGTGCCAGTAGTATAGGGGACAGTCACTCTGGAAACACCATATATTTT
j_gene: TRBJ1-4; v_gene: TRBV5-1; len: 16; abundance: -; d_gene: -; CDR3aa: CASSPEGRATNEKLFF; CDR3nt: TGCGCCAGCAGCCCCGAGGGGAGGGCAACTAATGAAAAACTGTTTTTT
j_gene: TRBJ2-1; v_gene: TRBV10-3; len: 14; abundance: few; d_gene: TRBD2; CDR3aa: CASMGAGGPNEQFF; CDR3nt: TGTGCCTCCATGGGAGCGGGAGGGCCAAATGAGCAGTTCTTC
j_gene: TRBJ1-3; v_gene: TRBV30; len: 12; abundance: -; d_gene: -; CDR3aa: CAWSQGASAIYF; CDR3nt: TGTGCCTGGAGTCAAGGGGCCAGCGCCATATATTTT
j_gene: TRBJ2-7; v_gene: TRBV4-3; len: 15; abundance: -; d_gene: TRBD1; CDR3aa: CASSQSRTGAYEQYF; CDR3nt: TGCGCCAGCAGCCAATCCCGGACAGGGGCCTACGAGCAGTACTTC
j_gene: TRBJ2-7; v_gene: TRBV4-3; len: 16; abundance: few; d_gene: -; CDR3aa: CASSQGEGGGGYEQYF; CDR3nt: TGCGCCAGCAGCCAGGGGGAGGGAGGAGGGGGCTACGAGCAGTACTTC
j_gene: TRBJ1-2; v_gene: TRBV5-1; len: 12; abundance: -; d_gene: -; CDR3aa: CASRSEDYGYTF; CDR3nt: TGCGCCAGCAGATCGGAGGACTATGGCTACACCTTC
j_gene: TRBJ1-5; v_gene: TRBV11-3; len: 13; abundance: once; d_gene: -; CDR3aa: CASSLGAGQPQHF; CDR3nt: TGTGCCAGCAGCTTAGGGGCCGGTCAGCCCCAGCATTTT
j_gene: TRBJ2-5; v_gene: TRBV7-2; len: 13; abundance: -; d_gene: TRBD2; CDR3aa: CASSSAGVGTQYF; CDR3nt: TGTGCCAGCAGCTCAGCGGGAGTGGGGACCCAGTACTTC
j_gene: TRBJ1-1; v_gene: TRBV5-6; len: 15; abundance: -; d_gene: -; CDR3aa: CASSGGWRLNTEAFF; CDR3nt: TGTGCCAGCAGCGGCGGGTGGAGATTGAACACTGAAGCTTTCTTT
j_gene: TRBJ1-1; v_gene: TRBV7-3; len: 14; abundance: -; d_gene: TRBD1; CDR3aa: CASKKGQQNTEAFF; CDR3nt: TGTGCCAGCAAGAAGGGACAGCAGAACACTGAAGCTTTCTTT
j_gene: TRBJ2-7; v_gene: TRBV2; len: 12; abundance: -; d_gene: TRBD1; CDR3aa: CASRLQGNEQYF; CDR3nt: TGTGCCAGCAGGCTACAGGGGAACGAGCAGTACTTC
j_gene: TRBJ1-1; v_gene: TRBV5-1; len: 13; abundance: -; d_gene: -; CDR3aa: CASSLGANTEAFF; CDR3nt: TGCGCCAGCAGCTTGGGGGCAAACACTGAAGCTTTCTTT
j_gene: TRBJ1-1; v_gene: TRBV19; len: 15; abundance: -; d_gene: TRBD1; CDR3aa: CASSIRTGGRTEAFF; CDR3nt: TGTGCCAGTAGTATCCGGACAGGGGGTCGGACTGAAGCTTTCTTT
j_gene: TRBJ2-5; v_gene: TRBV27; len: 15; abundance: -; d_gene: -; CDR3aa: CASSSQLGFQETQYF; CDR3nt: TGTGCCAGCAGTTCCCAACTAGGCTTTCAAGAGACCCAGTACTTC
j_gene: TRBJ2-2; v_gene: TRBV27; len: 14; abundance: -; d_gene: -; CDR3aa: CASGLQKGLGELFF; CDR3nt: TGTGCCAGCGGGCTCCAGAAGGGGCTAGGGGAGCTGTTTTTT
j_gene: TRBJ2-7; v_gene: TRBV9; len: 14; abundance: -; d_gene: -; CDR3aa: CASSPRRDSYEQYF; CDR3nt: TGTGCCAGCAGCCCCAGGAGGGACAGCTACGAGCAGTACTTC
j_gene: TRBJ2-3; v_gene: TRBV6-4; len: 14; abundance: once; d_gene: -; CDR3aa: CARTGPGCADTQYF; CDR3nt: TGTGCCAGAACTGGGCCAGGGTGCGCAGATACGCAGTATTTT
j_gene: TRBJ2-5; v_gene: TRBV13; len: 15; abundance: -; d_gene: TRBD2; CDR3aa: CASSSGLAGKETQYF; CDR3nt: TGTGCCAGCAGCTCTGGACTAGCGGGAAAGGAGACCCAGTACTTC
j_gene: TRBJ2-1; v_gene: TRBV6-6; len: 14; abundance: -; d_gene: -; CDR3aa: CASTPWEGVNEQFF; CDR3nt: TGTGCCAGCACCCCGTGGGAAGGGGTCAATGAGCAGTTCTTC
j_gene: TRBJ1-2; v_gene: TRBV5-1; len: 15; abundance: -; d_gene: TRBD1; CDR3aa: CASSLGPWTGYGYTF; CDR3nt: TGCGCCAGCAGCTTGGGGCCCTGGACAGGTTATGGCTACACCTTC
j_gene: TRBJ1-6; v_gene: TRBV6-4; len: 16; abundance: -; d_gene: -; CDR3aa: CASSAYGDTTASPLHF; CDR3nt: TGTGCCAGCAGTGCCTACGGGGACACAACCGCTTCACCCCTCCACTTT
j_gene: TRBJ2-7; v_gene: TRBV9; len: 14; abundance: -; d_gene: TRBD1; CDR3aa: CASSPSGTVYEQYF; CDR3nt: TGTGCCAGCAGCCCGTCCGGGACAGTATACGAGCAGTACTTC
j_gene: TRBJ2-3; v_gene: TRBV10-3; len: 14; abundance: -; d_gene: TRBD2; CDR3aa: CAISEGLAGDTQYF; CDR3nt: TGTGCCATCAGTGAGGGACTAGCGGGAGATACGCAGTATTTT
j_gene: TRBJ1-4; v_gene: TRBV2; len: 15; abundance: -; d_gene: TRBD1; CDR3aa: CASSERQGTQEKLFF; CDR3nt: TGTGCCAGCAGTGAGCGACAGGGGACGCAGGAAAAACTGTTTTTT
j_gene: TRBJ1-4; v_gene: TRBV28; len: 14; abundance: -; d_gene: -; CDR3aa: CASSLAGVQEKLFF; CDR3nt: TGTGCCAGCAGTTTGGCAGGGGTACAGGAAAAACTGTTTTTT
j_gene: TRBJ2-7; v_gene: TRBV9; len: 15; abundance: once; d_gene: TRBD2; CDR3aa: CASSVGSGGNYEQYF; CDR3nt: TGTGCCAGCAGCGTAGGTTCGGGGGGGAACTACGAGCAGTACTTC
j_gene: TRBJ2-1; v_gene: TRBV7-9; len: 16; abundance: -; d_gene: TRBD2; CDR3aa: CASSSGLAGGSDEQFF; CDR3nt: TGTGCCAGCAGCTCCGGACTAGCGGGAGGTTCGGATGAGCAGTTCTTC
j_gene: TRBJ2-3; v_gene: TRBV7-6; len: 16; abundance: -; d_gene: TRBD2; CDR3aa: CASSMGLAGGTDTQYF; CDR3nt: TGTGCCAGCAGCATGGGACTAGCGGGAGGAACAGATACGCAGTATTTT
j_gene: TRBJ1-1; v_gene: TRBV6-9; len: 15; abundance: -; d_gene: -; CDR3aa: CASSSQAKMNTEAFF; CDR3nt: TGTGCCAGCAGTTCCCAGGCGAAGATGAACACTGAAGCTTTCTTT
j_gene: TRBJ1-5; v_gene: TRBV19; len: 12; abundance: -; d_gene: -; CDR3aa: CASRWGDQPQHF; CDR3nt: TGTGCCAGTAGATGGGGGGATCAGCCCCAGCATTTT
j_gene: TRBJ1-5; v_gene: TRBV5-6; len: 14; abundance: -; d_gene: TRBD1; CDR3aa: CASSSGQGVQPQHF; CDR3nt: TGTGCCAGCAGCTCCGGACAGGGGGTTCAGCCCCAGCATTTT
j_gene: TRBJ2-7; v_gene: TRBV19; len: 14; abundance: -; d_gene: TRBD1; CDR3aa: CASSNDRAGNEQYF; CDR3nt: TGTGCCAGTAGTAACGACAGGGCGGGCAACGAGCAGTACTTC
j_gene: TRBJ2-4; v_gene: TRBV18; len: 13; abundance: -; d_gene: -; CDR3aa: CASSQDQGRPGGF; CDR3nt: TGTGCCAGCTCACAGGATCAGGGGCGACCTGGGGGCTTC
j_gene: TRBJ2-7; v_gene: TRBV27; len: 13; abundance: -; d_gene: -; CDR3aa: CASSQYRAYEQYF; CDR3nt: TGTGCCAGCAGTCAGTACAGGGCCTACGAGCAGTACTTC
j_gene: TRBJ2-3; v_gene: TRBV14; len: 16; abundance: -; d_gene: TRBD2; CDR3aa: CASSQGTSGGTDTQYF; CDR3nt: TGTGCCAGCAGCCAAGGGACTAGCGGGGGCACAGATACGCAGTATTTT
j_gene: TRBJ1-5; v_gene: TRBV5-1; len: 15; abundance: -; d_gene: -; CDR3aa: CASSLAPWEGQPQHF; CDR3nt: TGCGCCAGCAGCTTGGCCCCTTGGGAGGGTCAGCCCCAGCATTTT
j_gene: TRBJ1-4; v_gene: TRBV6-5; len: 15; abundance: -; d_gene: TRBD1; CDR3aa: CASSYGGRGNEKLFF; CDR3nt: TGTGCCAGCAGTTACGGTGGCAGGGGGAATGAAAAACTGTTTTTT
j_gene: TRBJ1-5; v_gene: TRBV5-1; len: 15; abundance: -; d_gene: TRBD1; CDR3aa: CASSPGTGGFQPQHF; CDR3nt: TGCGCCAGCAGCCCCGGGACAGGGGGATTTCAGCCCCAGCATTTT
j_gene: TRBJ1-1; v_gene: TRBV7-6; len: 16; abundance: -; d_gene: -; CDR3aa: CASSLGPGTLNTEAFF; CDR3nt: TGTGCCAGCAGCTTGGGCCCCGGGACACTCAACACTGAAGCTTTCTTT